This T cell receptor beta chain was captured by sequencing in a study of T-cell reconstitution after alpha-beta-depleted transplantation in children. Study observations and caveats: TCRbeta diversity was high at day 60 in some patients (a result of surviving recipient T cells and thymic progenitors). Alpha-beta T cells present about two months after transplant were reported to originate from several hundred expanded graft clones.

V was clipped by 2 bases and J by 4 bases, with 17 bases between them. Looked up from germline, CDR1 is MGHRA and CDR2 is YSYEKL. The CDR3 is 16 residues long. Using unique molecular identifiers, the investigators prepared the TCRbeta library. TCRdb reprocessed the PCR reads via MiXCR and lists one record per CDR3 protein. The sample yields nearly 350,000 distinct CDR3 sequences, 15% to 20% seen once. This clonotype was detected a few times. What it recognizes is unknown. The TCR originated in a male patient under 10 years old who had a stem cell transplant for acute lymphoblastic leukemia, so the T cells may come from the graft donor. The chain is built from TRBV4-1 and TRBJ1-2; D is unresolved. Sequencing used PBMCs, mostly from graft donor cells, obtained 360 days after TCRalphabeta/CD19-depleted stem cell transplant. DNA of the CDR3: TGCGCCAGCAGCCAATTGGGGAATCGTCGTTCCTATGGCTACACCTTC. This encodes CASSQLGNRRSYGYTF.